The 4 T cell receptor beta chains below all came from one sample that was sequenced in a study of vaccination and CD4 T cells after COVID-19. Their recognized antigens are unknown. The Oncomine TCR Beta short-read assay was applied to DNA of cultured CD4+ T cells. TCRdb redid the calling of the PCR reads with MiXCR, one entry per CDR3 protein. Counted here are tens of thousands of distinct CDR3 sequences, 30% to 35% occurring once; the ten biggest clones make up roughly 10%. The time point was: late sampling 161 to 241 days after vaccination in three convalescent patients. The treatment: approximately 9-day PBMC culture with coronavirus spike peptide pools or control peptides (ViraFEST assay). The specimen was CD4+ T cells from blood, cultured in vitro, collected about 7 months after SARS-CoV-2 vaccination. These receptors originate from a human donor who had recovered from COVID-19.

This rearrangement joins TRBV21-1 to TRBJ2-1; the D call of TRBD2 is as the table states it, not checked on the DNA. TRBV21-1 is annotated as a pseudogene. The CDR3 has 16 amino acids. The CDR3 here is CASSKYEGGPQNEQFF. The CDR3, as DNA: TGTGCCAGCAGCAAATACGAGGGAGGGCCCCAAAATGAGCAGTTCTTC.

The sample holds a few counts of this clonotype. This chain's CDR3 is CSASAPSPGPRTDTQYF. For the CDR3, the DNA is TGCAGTGCTAGTGCCCCTTCTCCGGGACCACGCACAGATACGCAGTATTTT. This sequence joins TRBV20-1 and TRBJ2-3; D is tentatively TRBD1 or TRBD2 (5 bases each). V was clipped by 3 bases and J by 1 base, with 20 bases between them. CDR3 size: 17 residues. Germline assignment: CDR1 DFQATT and CDR2 SNEGSKA (reference sequence).

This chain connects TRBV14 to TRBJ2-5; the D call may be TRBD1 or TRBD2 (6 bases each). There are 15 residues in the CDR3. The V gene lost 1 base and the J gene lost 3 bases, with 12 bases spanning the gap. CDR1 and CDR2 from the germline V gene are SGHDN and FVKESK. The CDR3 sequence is CASSQGLRGEETQYF. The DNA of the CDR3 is TGTGCCAGCAGCCAAGGTTTGAGGGGGGAAGAGACCCAGTACTTC.

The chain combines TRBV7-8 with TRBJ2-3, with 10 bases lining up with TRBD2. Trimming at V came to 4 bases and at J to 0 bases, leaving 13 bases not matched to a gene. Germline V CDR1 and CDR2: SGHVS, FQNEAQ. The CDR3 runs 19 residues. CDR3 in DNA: TGTGCCAGCAGCTACCCAACTACCGGACTAGCGGCTAGCACAGATACGCAGTATTTT. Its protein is CASSYPTTGLAASTDTQYF.